This TCR beta chain was recorded in a study of T cell repertoires in cytomegalovirus infection. Whole-study results and caveats: The response measured ex vivo was dominated by TCR beta clonotypes (HLA-C-restricted and CMV-specific). Based on cumulative public TCR beta family frequency, carriers of CMV plus the relevant HLA were identified.

V was pared by 0 bases and J by 0 bases, with 15 bases between. Germline loops: CDR1 SGHVS, CDR2 FNYEAQ. The length of the CDR3 is 18 residues. Using its own MiXCR run on the reads, TCRdb lists one record per CDR3 protein. The table records 200,000 to 250,000 distinct CDR3 sequences, about 20% of them present only once. Worth noting for this clonotype: The antigen is not known.

The sample taken for sequencing was CD8+ T cells from PBMCs. This chain uses TRBV7-6 with TRBJ2-1; weak D call: TRBD1 (6 bases). The clonotype comes from a human donor in good health (CMV status not recorded). Some clones in this sample may be carry-over from other donors' samples. CDR3 amino acids: CASSLAWQGMSSYNEQFF. The CDR3 bases are TGTGCCAGCAGCTTAGCGTGGCAGGGGATGAGCTCCTACAATGAGCAGTTCTTC.